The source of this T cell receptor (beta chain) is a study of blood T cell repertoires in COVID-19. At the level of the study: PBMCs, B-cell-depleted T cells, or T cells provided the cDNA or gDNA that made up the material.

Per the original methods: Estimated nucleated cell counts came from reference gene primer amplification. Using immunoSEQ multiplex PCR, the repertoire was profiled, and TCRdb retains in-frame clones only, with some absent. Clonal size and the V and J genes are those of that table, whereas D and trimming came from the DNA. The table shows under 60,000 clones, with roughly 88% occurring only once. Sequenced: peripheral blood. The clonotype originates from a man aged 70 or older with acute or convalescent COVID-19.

CDR3 residues: CASKSGRPGLGYTF. The CDR3 DNA sequence: TGTGCCAGCAAATCCGGGAGACCGGGACTGGGCTACACCTTC. V gene TRBV5-6 combines with J gene TRBJ1-2; D is possibly TRBD1 (5 bases). The CDR3 is 14 amino acids. Trimming took off 6 bases at V and 8 bases at J, with 20 bases between the two ends. CDR1 and CDR2 (germline): SGHDT, YYEEEE.